This T cell receptor beta chain was captured in a study of Tregs in tolerant kidney transplant recipients. Sequencing used immunoSEQ multiplex PCR; TCRdb keeps in-frame clones, though not all of them. Of approximately 75,000 clones detected, around 93% appear once; the ten largest clones hold approximately 0.3%. This CDR3 has 16 amino acids. Germline trimming cut 5 bases from V and 4 bases from J; bases unmatched to any gene: 11. The germline gives CDR1 SGHTS, CDR2 YDEGEE. The sample consisted of Tregs from blood, taken before the transplant. The chain links TRBV5-8 to TRBJ1-5, with 8 nucleotides matching TRBD1. This receptor was obtained from a human donor who received a combined kidney and bone marrow transplant. The CDR3 protein is CASRNTGGSGNQPQHF. The CDR3 DNA sequence: TGTGCCAGCAGGAACACAGGGGGTAGTGGGAATCAGCCCCAGCATTTT.